The clone carrying this T cell receptor beta chain showed up just a few times. Its antigen is currently unknown. The CDR3 carries no conserved terminal phenylalanine or tryptophan, so it likely arises from a read error. The DNA is omitted, as the CDR3 cannot be located on it reliably, and the CDR3 follows TCRdb's listing. Preparation of the TCRbeta library was carried out with unique molecular identifiers. TCRdb passed the PCR reads through MiXCR, listing each CDR3 protein once. The repertoire holds some 460,000 distinct CDR3 sequences, with 15% to 20% as singletons. CDR1 and CDR2 from the germline V gene are LGHNA and YSLEER. A total of 17 residues make up the CDR3, ends included. This record comes from a study of T-cell reconstitution after alpha-beta-depleted transplantation in children. Study-level points and caveats: Expanded graft clones, several hundred of them, were reportedly the source of alpha-beta T cells about two months after transplant. Newly produced T cells mostly provided counts and TCRbeta diversity after one year, as hyperexpanded clones declined. Surviving recipient T cells and thymic progenitors produced the high day-60 TCRbeta diversity seen in some patients.

The chain combines TRBV4-3 with TRBJ2-1. The sequenced sample was PBMCs, mostly from graft donor cells, obtained 360 days after TCRalphabeta/CD19-depleted stem cell transplant. This receptor was obtained from a boy in the first two years of life who had a stem cell transplant for Wiskott-Aldrich syndrome, so the T cells may come from the graft donor. The CDR3 here is CASSQAGRLAPYNEQLV.